These T cell receptor beta chains were read from a single sample in a study of T cell responses to AZD1222 COVID-19 vaccine. The assay was immunoSEQ multiplex PCR, and TCRdb's table has in-frame clones only and misses some. The sample includes roughly 75,000 clones, about four fifths of them seen just once. The input for sequencing was peripheral blood, taken on day 0 of AZD1222 vaccination. These receptors were obtained from an adult in good health. CDR3s include the opening cysteine and the closing phenylalanine or tryptophan. A D gene is named only where the DNA matches it firmly. Size values are once, few and many counts, or a class for expanded clones, and some rows have none.

size	J	V	D	DNA	CDR3
few	TRBJ2-3	TRBV28	-	TGTGCCAGCAGTCCCGGGACCTCGACCGTCACGCAGTATTTT	CASSPGTSTVTQYF
-	TRBJ1-6	TRBV6-5	TRBD1	TGTGCCAGCAAAACTCAGGGGGAGAATTCACCCCTCCACTTT	CASKTQGENSPLHF
-	TRBJ2-1	TRBV19	TRBD2	TGTGCCAGTAGAAACCCGGGGGGAAACGTGAATGAGCAGTTCTTC	CASRNPGGNVNEQFF
-	TRBJ1-5	TRBV6-6	-	TGTGCCAGCAGTTACTCGAGCCAGCCCCAGCATTTT	CASSYSSQPQHF
-	TRBJ1-4	TRBV15	-	TGTGCCACCAGCACCGACAGCCGTGGCGAAAAACTGTTTTTT	CATSTDSRGEKLFF
-	TRBJ2-1	TRBV2	-	TGTGCCGGATCGATCGAGACCACTACCTACAATGAGCAGTTCTTC	CAGSIETTTYNEQFF
-	TRBJ2-2	TRBV7-2	-	TGTGCCAGCAGCCTTACAGAGATCGCGAACACCGGGGAGCTGTTTTTT	CASSLTEIANTGELFF
-	TRBJ2-7	TRBV5-5	-	TGTGCCAGCAGCTTGACCGGCAACGCCTACGAGCAGTACTTC	CASSLTGNAYEQYF
-	TRBJ2-1	TRBV6-1	TRBD1	TGTGCCAGCAGTGAAGGACAGGGACCCTACAATGAGCAGTTCTTC	CASSEGQGPYNEQFF
-	TRBJ1-5	TRBV19	-	TGTGCCATACCCTTCCGGACTCCCCAGACACAGCCCCAGCATTTT	CAIPFRTPQTQPQHF
-	TRBJ1-6	TRBV12-3/TRBV12-4	-	TGTGCCAGCAGTTTAACCCCTAATTCACCCCTCCACTTT	CASSLTPNSPLHF
-	TRBJ1-3	TRBV27	-	TGTGCCAGCAGCCTAGGGACGGGATCGGTAGGAAACACCATATATTTT	CASSLGTGSVGNTIYF
-	TRBJ1-2	TRBV5-1	-	TGCGCCAGCAGCGGGGGCCAGGATGGCTACACCTTC	CASSGGQDGYTF
-	TRBJ1-1	TRBV6-5	TRBD1	TGTGCCAGCACCGGGACAGGGAAGTTCACTGAAGCTTTCTTT	CASTGTGKFTEAFF
-	TRBJ1-5	TRBV5-1	-	TGCGCCAGCAGCTTGGGGGACACCTATAGCAATCAGCCCCAGCATTTT	CASSLGDTYSNQPQHF
-	TRBJ2-3	TRBV5-4	TRBD2	TGTGCCAGCAGCTTGGTGTCCCTAGCGGGGGGGCCCACAGATACGCAGTATTTT	CASSLVSLAGGPTDTQYF
-	TRBJ1-2	TRBV27	TRBD1	TGTGCCAGCAGTTTACAGGGGGCTAGCGGCTATGGCTACACCTTC	CASSLQGASGYGYTF
-	TRBJ1-1	TRBV5-4	-	TGTGCCAGCAGCTTGGATCGATCTGAAGCTTTCTTT	CASSLDRSEAFF
-	TRBJ1-2	TRBV7-8	-	TGTGCCAGCAGCTCGGGACCCGAGTCTCTGGGGTACACCTTC	CASSSGPESLGYTF
-	TRBJ1-6	TRBV2	TRBD1	TGTGCCAGCAGTTCCACAGGGGGAAGAGGTTCACCCCTCCACTTT	CASSSTGGRGSPLHF
-	TRBJ2-5	TRBV10-2	-	TGCGCCAGCAGACCCGGGAGCCAAGAGACCCAGTACTTC	CASRPGSQETQYF
-	TRBJ2-5	TRBV7-3	TRBD1	TGTGCCAGCAGCCAGGGGGACAGGGGAGGAGAGACCCAGTACTTC	CASSQGDRGGETQYF
-	TRBJ2-7	TRBV4-3	-	TGCGCCAGCAGCCAAGCCCGGGGCAGCTCCTACGAGCAGTACTTC	CASSQARGSSYEQYF
-	TRBJ1-2	TRBV2	-	TGTGCCAGCAGTGCGGAGCAGGGTTATGGCTACACCTTC	CASSAEQGYGYTF
few	TRBJ2-4	TRBV7-2	-	TGTGCCAGCAGCTTAGGGGCGGGCAACATTCAGTACTTC	CASSLGAGNIQYF
-	TRBJ2-7	TRBV6-5	-	TGTGCCAGCAGTTTGGGACGGAACTCCTACGAGCAGTACTTC	CASSLGRNSYEQYF
-	TRBJ2-2	TRBV29-1	-	TGCAGCGTTGAAGAGTGGCAGGGGGAGGCCGGGGAGCTGTTTTTT	CSVEEWQGEAGELFF
few	TRBJ1-6	TRBV4-2	TRBD1	TGTGCCAGCAGCCAGGAGCAGGGGGTGAGGTCACCCCTCCACTTT	CASSQEQGVRSPLHF
-	TRBJ1-4	TRBV28	-	TGTGCCAGCAGTTTAAGGTCAACTAATGAAAAACTGTTTTTT	CASSLRSTNEKLFF
-	TRBJ1-3	TRBV28	-	TGTGCCAGCAGTCGGGACGGGGCCGGCTCTGGAAACACCATATATTTT	CASSRDGAGSGNTIYF
-	TRBJ2-1	TRBV6-1	-	TGTGCCAGCAGTGAACTGCCTAGGGGCAATGAGCAGTTCTTC	CASSELPRGNEQFF
-	TRBJ1-5	TRBV6-5	-	TGTGCCAGCAGCGGCCTACAGGGACATCAGCCCCAGCATTTT	CASSGLQGHQPQHF
-	TRBJ2-1	TRBV5-1	-	TGCGCCAGCAGCGACGGTCCCGGGAATGAGCAGTTCTTC	CASSDGPGNEQFF
-	TRBJ2-1	TRBV24-1	TRBD1	TGTGCCACCAGTGATCCCGGGACAGGTACCACGAATGAGCAGTTCTTC	CATSDPGTGTTNEQFF
-	TRBJ2-1	TRBV21-1	-	TGTGCCAGCAGCAAAGATGCAGAGTACAATGAGCAGTTCTTC	CASSKDAEYNEQFF
-	TRBJ1-6	TRBV7-2	-	TGTGCCAGCAGCTTAGAGGTCCATTCACCCCTCCACTTT	CASSLEVHSPLHF
-	TRBJ2-1	TRBV3-1/TRBV3-2	-	TGTGCCAGCAGCCAAGGCTCCCCTAACAATGAGCAGTTCTTC	CASSQGSPNNEQFF
few	TRBJ1-1	TRBV5-1	TRBD1	TGCGCCAGCAGCGTCGGGACAGGGATTAATAGTGAAGCTTTCTTT	CASSVGTGINSEAFF
-	TRBJ1-3	TRBV30	-	TGTGCCTGGACAACGGTTTCCGCGAACACCATATATTTT	CAWTTVSANTIYF
-	TRBJ2-6	TRBV9	-	TGTGCCAGCAGCGTAGGTGTGACCGGGGCCAACGTCCTGACTTTC	CASSVGVTGANVLTF
-	TRBJ1-3	TRBV4-2	-	TGTGCCAGCAGCCAAGATCGGGTAGCTGGAAACACCATATATTTT	CASSQDRVAGNTIYF
-	TRBJ1-5	TRBV19	TRBD1	TGTGCCAGTAGTCTATCACAGGGGGTTAGCAATCAGCCCCAGCATTTT	CASSLSQGVSNQPQHF
-	TRBJ2-7	TRBV11-3	-	TGTGCCAGCAGCTTATCTGGGTCGGGGGAGCAGTACTTC	CASSLSGSGEQYF
few	TRBJ1-4	TRBV7-6	-	TGTGCCAGCAGCCCGGGACGGGAAGAAAAACTGTTTTTT	CASSPGREEKLFF
-	TRBJ1-6	TRBV6-5	TRBD1	TGTGCCAGCAGTTGGGACAGGGGAAGAAGGTCACCCCTCCACTTT	CASSWDRGRRSPLHF
few	TRBJ1-1	TRBV6-6	-	TGTGCCAGCAGTGCTCAGCGGAACACTGAAGCTTTCTTT	CASSAQRNTEAFF
-	TRBJ2-1	TRBV19	-	TGTGCCAGCGATCGGGGGAGCTCCTACAATGAGCAGTTCTTC	CASDRGSSYNEQFF